Listed below are T cell receptor beta chains from one sample, sequenced in a study of shared clonotypes between healthy human individuals. Using immunoSEQ multiplex PCR, the repertoire was profiled, and TCRdb retains in-frame clones only, with some absent. The data contain roughly 500,000 clones, about 96% of them seen just once; the ten biggest clones take up 0.05% to 0.08%. Sequencing used naive CD4+ T cells sorted from blood. These receptors came from a woman in her 30s in good health. The CDR3 runs from the conserved cysteine through the conserved F or W. D genes are given only for firm matches. Only some rows state a clone size, as once, few, many or a class for expanded clones.

CDR3 length	J gene	clone size	V gene	D gene	CDR3 DNA	CDR3 protein
15	TRBJ2-6	.	TRBV15	.	TGTGCCACCAGCGGTGGACTATTTGGGGCCAACGTCCTGACTTTC	CATSGGLFGANVLTF
16	TRBJ2-7	.	TRBV10-1	TRBD1	TGCGCCAGCAGGGGACAGCCTATTTGGTCCTCCTACGAGCAGTACTTC	CASRGQPIWSSYEQYF
15	TRBJ1-5	once	TRBV18	TRBD1	TGTGCCAGCTCGCTAACAGGGGGCGCGTCTCAGCCCCAGCATTTT	CASSLTGGASQPQHF
15	TRBJ1-4	.	TRBV5-4	.	TGTGCCAGCAGCGAAGACCCCGCAACTAATGAAAAACTGTTTTTT	CASSEDPATNEKLFF
15	TRBJ1-4	.	TRBV7-2	TRBD1	TGTGCCAGCAGCGGGAACAGGGGAAAGAAAGAAAAACTGTTTTTT	CASSGNRGKKEKLFF
13	TRBJ1-1	.	TRBV7-3	.	TGTGCCAGCAGCACTCATTGGGGGACTGAAGCTTTCTTT	CASSTHWGTEAFF
14	TRBJ1-3	.	TRBV5-1	.	TGCGCCAGCAGCCCATGGACAGCTGGAAACACCATATATTTT	CASSPWTAGNTIYF
13	TRBJ1-2	.	TRBV21-1	.	TGTGCCAGCACCTCGCAGGGAAACTATGGCTACACCTTC	CASTSQGNYGYTF
16	TRBJ1-4	.	TRBV6-5	.	TGTGCCAGCAGTTACTGGTCTAGGGGGGTTAACGAAAAACTGTTTTTT	CASSYWSRGVNEKLFF
12	TRBJ1-1	once	TRBV29-1	.	TGCAGCGTCAAGGGGGGGGGTACTGAAGCTTTCTTT	CSVKGGGTEAFF
12	TRBJ2-3	.	TRBV7-2	.	TGTGCCAGCAGCTTAGATGCAGATACGCAGTATTTT	CASSLDADTQYF
14	TRBJ1-5	.	TRBV19	.	TGTGCCAGTAGTATAGAGAGGGTCTATCAGCCCCAGCATTTT	CASSIERVYQPQHF
16	TRBJ2-7	.	TRBV4-1	TRBD2	TGTGCCAGCAGCCCTGGGACTAGCGGGACCCTGTACGAGCAGTACTTC	CASSPGTSGTLYEQYF
15	TRBJ1-4	.	TRBV4-1	.	TGCGCCAGCAGCCTCCCTTTAGGGACTAATGAAAAACTGTTTTTT	CASSLPLGTNEKLFF
14	TRBJ2-7	.	TRBV6-5	TRBD2	TGTGCCAGCAGTTGGACTAGCGGGAGTTCCGAGCAGTACTTC	CASSWTSGSSEQYF
12	TRBJ2-7	.	TRBV5-4	.	TGTGCCAGCAGCGGACATCTCGACGAGCAGTACTTC	CASSGHLDEQYF
16	TRBJ2-3	.	TRBV7-8	TRBD2	TGTGCCAGCAGCTCGGCCGGGACTAGCGGCACAGATACGCAGTATTTT	CASSSAGTSGTDTQYF
16	TRBJ2-3	.	TRBV28	.	TGTGCCAGCAGCTCCTCGGAGGGAGCGAGCACAGATACGCAGTATTTT	CASSSSEGASTDTQYF
15	TRBJ2-7	.	TRBV6-5	.	TGTGCCAGCAGTTACTCTGGGGGTCCAGCCTACGAGCAGTACTTC	CASSYSGGPAYEQYF
16	TRBJ2-1	.	TRBV7-3	TRBD2	TGTGCCAGCAGCTTAGATGCTAGCGGAGTTTACAATGAGCAGTTCTTC	CASSLDASGVYNEQFF
13	TRBJ2-5	.	TRBV18	.	TGTGCCAGCTCGACAGGCCTCCAAGAGACCCAGTACTTC	CASSTGLQETQYF
13	TRBJ2-7	.	TRBV7-9	.	TGTGCCTCACGCGGGACAGAAAACTACGAGCAGTACTTC	CASRGTENYEQYF
14	TRBJ2-7	.	TRBV30	TRBD1	TGTGCCTGGAGAGGACAGGGGGCAGCCTACGAGCAGTACTTC	CAWRGQGAAYEQYF
13	TRBJ2-5	.	TRBV5-5	.	TGTGCCAGCAGCCCGGGACCAACTGAGACCCAGTACTTC	CASSPGPTETQYF
13	TRBJ1-5	.	TRBV27	.	TGTGCCAGCGGAAGGGGGGGCGGTCAGCCCCAGCATTTT	CASGRGGGQPQHF
18	TRBJ2-7	.	TRBV10-3	TRBD2	TGTGCCATCAGTAAGCCCGGGACTAGCGGGAGTAGCTCCTACGAGCAGTACTTC	CAISKPGTSGSSSYEQYF
15	TRBJ2-7	.	TRBV9	.	TGTGCCAGCAGCCCGAGGGACCTGAGCTCCTACGAGCAGTACTTC	CASSPRDLSSYEQYF
18	TRBJ1-5	once	TRBV5-4	.	TGTGCCAGCAGCTACTCCGGGACGCGGGGAGGTGGCAATCAGCCCCAGCATTTT	CASSYSGTRGGGNQPQHF
14	TRBJ2-2	once	TRBV28	.	TGTGCCAGCAGTTTATCCGCCCCACTGGGGGAGCTGTTTTTT	CASSLSAPLGELFF
13	TRBJ2-7	.	TRBV28	.	TGTGCCAGCCATTCCGGCACCACTCTCGAGCAGTACTTT	CASHSGTTLEQYF
16	TRBJ2-4	.	TRBV11-2	.	TGTGCCAGCAGCAGGCCTAACAGATTAGCCAAAAACATTCAGTACTTC	CASSRPNRLAKNIQYF
14	TRBJ2-7	.	TRBV4-1	.	TGCGCCAGCAGCCCCCCCGAAGCGTCCCACGAGCAGTACTTC	CASSPPEASHEQYF
12	TRBJ2-1	.	TRBV2	.	TGTGCCAGCGGGCTGGGGAACAATGAGCAGTTCTTC	CASGLGNNEQFF
16	TRBJ1-6	.	TRBV15	.	TGTGCCACCAGCAGAGATTATAGCAGGGCTGATTCACCCCTCCACTTT	CATSRDYSRADSPLHF
15	TRBJ2-2	once	TRBV19	TRBD2	TGTGCCAGTAGGAATAGCGGGAGGGCCGCCGGGGAGCTGTTTTTT	CASRNSGRAAGELFF
16	TRBJ1-2	.	TRBV28	.	TGTGAATCTAGGGGACATATAAGGGGTCTCGGCTATGGCTACACCTTC	CESRGHIRGLGYGYTF
13	TRBJ2-2	.	TRBV6-1	.	TGTGCCAGCATTTTGCGCGGGGAGTGGGAGCTGTTTTTT	CASILRGEWELFF
15	TRBJ2-7	.	TRBV15	TRBD2	TGTGCCACCAGCAGAGAGGCGGGAGGGCGTTACGAGCAGTACTTC	CATSREAGGRYEQYF
15	TRBJ2-1	once	TRBV6-5	TRBD2	TGTGCCAGCAGTTTAACTAGCGGGATTTACAATGAGCAGTTCTTC	CASSLTSGIYNEQFF
15	TRBJ2-3	.	TRBV28	TRBD2	TGTGCCAGCAGTTTAAGGCTAGCGGGCCACAATACGCAGTATTTT	CASSLRLAGHNTQYF